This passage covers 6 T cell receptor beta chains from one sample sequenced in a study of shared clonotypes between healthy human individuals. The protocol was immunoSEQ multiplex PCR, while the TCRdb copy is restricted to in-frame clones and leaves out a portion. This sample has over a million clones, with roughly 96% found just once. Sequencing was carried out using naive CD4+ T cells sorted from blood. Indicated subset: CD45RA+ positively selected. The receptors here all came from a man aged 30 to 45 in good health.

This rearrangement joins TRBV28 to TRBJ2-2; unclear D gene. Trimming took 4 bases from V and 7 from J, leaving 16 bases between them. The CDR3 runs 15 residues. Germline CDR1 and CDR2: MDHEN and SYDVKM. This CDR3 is CASSWMTRRGGELFF. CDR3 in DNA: TGTGCCAGCAGTTGGATGACACGTCGTGGCGGGGAGCTGTTTTTT.

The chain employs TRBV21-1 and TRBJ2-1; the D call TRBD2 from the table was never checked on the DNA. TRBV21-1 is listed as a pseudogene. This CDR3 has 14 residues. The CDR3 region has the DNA TGTGCCAGCATACGGAGAGTGTCCTACAATGAGCAGTTCTTC. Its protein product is CASIRRVSYNEQFF.

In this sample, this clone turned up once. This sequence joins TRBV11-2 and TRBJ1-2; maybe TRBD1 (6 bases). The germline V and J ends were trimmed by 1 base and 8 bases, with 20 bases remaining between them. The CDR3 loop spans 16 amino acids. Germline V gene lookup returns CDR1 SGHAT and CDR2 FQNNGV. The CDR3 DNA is TGTGCCAGCAGCTTAGCCGGACGTTGGGGGCCGTTAGGCTACACCTTC. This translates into CASSLAGRWGPLGYTF.

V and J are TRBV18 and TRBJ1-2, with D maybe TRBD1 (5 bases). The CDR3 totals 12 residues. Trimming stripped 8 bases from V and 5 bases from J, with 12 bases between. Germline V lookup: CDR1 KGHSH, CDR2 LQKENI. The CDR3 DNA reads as TGTGCCAGCGCCGACAGAGTGTATGGCTACACCTTC. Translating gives CASADRVYGYTF.

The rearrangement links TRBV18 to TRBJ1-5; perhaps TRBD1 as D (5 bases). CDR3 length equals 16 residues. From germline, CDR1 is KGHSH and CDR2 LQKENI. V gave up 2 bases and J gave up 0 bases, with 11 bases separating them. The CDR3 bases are TGTGCCAGCTCACCAACAGGTTCCTATAGCAATCAGCCCCAGCATTTT. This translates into CASSPTGSYSNQPQHF. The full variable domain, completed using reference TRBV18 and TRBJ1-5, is NAGVMQNPRHLVRRRGQEARLRCSPMKGHSHVYWYRQLPEEGLKFMVYLQKENIIDESGMPKERFSAEFPKEGPSILRIQQVVRGDSAAYFCASSPTGSYSNQPQHFGDGTRLSIL.

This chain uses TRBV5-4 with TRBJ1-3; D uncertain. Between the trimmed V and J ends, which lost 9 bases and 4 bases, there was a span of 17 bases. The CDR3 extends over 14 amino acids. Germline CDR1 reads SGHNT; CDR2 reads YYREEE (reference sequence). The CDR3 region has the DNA TGTGCCATTCAAGACTATAGATCCGGAAACACCATATATTTT. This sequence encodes CAIQDYRSGNTIYF.